Sequencing of this T cell receptor beta chain was carried out in a study of blood T cell repertoires in COVID-19 (dated by TCRdb to about 2020). For the wider study: Samples from collaborators originated in the United States, Italy and Spain and spanned both the acute and convalescent phases of COVID-19. The repertoires were released in a freely available public database intended as a resource for research on the immune response to SARS-CoV-2. The samples were drawn from two sources: the first 160 participants of the ongoing ImmuneRACE study, and some 1,300 subjects contributed by 6 global collaborators. The material from the prospective study consisted of cDNA or gDNA derived from T cells, B-cell-depleted T cells, or PBMCs. Where HLA class I and class II types were available, the types were taken from metadata supplied by the sample provider, not from assay-based typing. The sample metadata nearly always contained a de-identified subject ID, COVID-19 status, age in years and sex. The dataset comprised deeply sampled blood TCRbeta repertoires from subjects exposed to, actively infected with, or recovered from COVID-19.

The full study reports these points: How much clinical and demographic metadata was included differed by source and by participant, and the metadata was provided uncurated.

One collaborating source in Seattle enrolled patients while the patients were actively infected and followed the patients over time throughout the course of disease. Each collaborating institution followed its own protocols to collect whole blood in K2EDTA tubes. For TCRbeta analysis, collaborators shipped samples in one of three forms: frozen whole blood, isolated PBMCs, or DNA extracted from either of those sample types. The immunoSEQ Assay, a bias-controlled multiplex PCR, was used to amplify TCRbeta CDR3 regions from genomic DNA. On the study's bioinformatics: The number of nucleated cells in each sample was estimated by amplification of reference gene primers within the assay. Sequence reads were collapsed and filtered to measure the absolute abundance of every unique TCRbeta CDR3 rearrangement. For each sample, productive Simpson clonality was calculated as the square root of Simpson's diversity index across productive rearrangements. The table comes from immuneACCESS by way of TCRdb, which keeps in-frame sequences with V and J called. Part of the clones is missing from these tables; in studies checked, under half for an unresolved V gene and the rest for unknown reasons. V and J calls and clone size follow that table, whereas D and trimming were derived from the DNA. The sample table holds almost 350,000 clones, of which over 85% were seen once. The ten largest clonotypes hold under 5% of the sample.

This clone occurred a few times. No antigen is known for it. The input lacks base qualities; no much larger clone sits a single base away. This sequence was found in a woman in her sixties with COVID-19, enrolled during active disease. Sequenced input: peripheral blood.

The nucleotide sequence is TGTGCCAGCAGGGCCCAGCAGGGGACCTACGAGCAGTACTTC. Its translation reads: CASRAQQGTYEQYF. The chain employs TRBV28 and TRBJ2-7, and the D gene may be TRBD1, 6 bases matching. The germline V gene supplies CDR1 MDHEN and CDR2 SYDVKM. Relative to germline, V is 6 bases shorter and J is 2 bases shorter, with 14 bases between their ends. Its CDR3 holds 14 amino acids, cysteine through phenylalanine. The retained sequence is limited to the CDR3, 42 bases, with the frame set at the first base.